The entry below describes one T cell receptor (beta chain). The record originates from a study of blood T cell repertoires in COVID-19. Assay: immunoSEQ multiplex PCR; the TCRdb copy retains only in-frame clones and omits some. The table records about 67,000 clones, 70% to 90% of them present only once. V was pared by 3 bases and J by 0 bases, with 11 bases between. CDR1 is DFQATT and CDR2 is SNEGSKA in the germline V gene (reference sequence). There are 15 residues in the CDR3. The gene calls are TRBV20-1 and TRBJ1-4; no clear D gene. Sequencing was performed on peripheral blood. The source of this sequence is an elderly woman with acute or convalescent COVID-19. The CDR3 spells CSASTRRATNEKLFF. The CDR3 nucleotides read TGCAGTGCTAGTACGAGGCGTGCAACTAATGAAAAACTGTTTTTT.